This TCR beta chain was found in a study of cytomegalovirus exposure and HLA in healthy donors (dated by TCRdb to about 2017). Background on the whole study: In an earlier analysis of fewer than 750 of the donors, about 270 Gb of sequence data and just under 120 million unique TCR beta sequences from roughly 190 million T cells were reported. Roughly 5 DR-DQ haplotypes were treated as single units for association and clustering because of strong linkage in the cohort. The study used immunosequencing to profile the T cell repertoires of some 600 subjects and linked those repertoires to cytomegalovirus serostatus. To predict cytomegalovirus infection status, the study combined high-throughput TCR immunosequencing, statistical association of individual TCRs with disease status, and machine learning. Of the 300 to 500 genotyped donors, less than 90% were placed in the genetic ancestry cluster associated with self-reported Caucasian donors. Rather than drawing on any new phenotypic data, the later analysis identified candidate immune exposures from TCR beta sequences and the way those sequences occurred across donors. Typing coverage varied by locus: about 620-630 donors for A, B, C, DRB1 and DQB1; approximately 500 for DQA1; more than 600 for DPA1; more than 450 for DPB1. In an earlier analysis of 587 of the donors, high-throughput TCR beta sequencing was used to judge whether each TCR beta V gene segment behaved as functional or pseudogenic. A later genetic analysis used genome-wide SNP genotypes for about 60% of the 666 donors, treating that subset as a discovery cohort. The study aimed to test whether signatures of past pathogen exposure could be identified by cataloging public T cell receptors. A separate validation cohort of approximately 130 different subjects was used in addition to the approximately 640-subject first cohort. A later analysis re-analyzed previously published TCR beta repertoires from roughly 690 donors and added high-resolution HLA genotyping to study TCR occurrence patterns. All discovery cohort repertoires had been generated using a single sequencing platform. HLA typing covered class I and class II loci at four-digit resolution. Among about 370 genotyped donors of the cohort, an average of around 250,000 unique TCR beta nucleotide sequences was sequenced per donor, of which roughly 17% were non-productive. Approximately 300 gigabases of sequencing data and roughly 80 million unique TCR sequences made up an early release that covered roughly 670 HLA-typed donors. Donor age, sex, ethnicity and CMV serostatus were collected together with the repertoire data. Results the study describes overall, beyond this receptor: The presence/absence analyses assumed that sequencing depth was roughly uniform across donors, and that assumption may not be true. According to a later analysis, parvovirus B19, influenza, CMV and Epstein-Barr virus appeared linked to several top co-occurrence clusters. CMV serostatus was the only immune exposure information available for the cohort. In a later analysis, TCR association rates were found to vary across HLA loci, with the most associated TCRs seen for DRB1 alleles and the fewest for HLA-C alleles. Linkage disequilibrium might explain the correlated functional status among segregating V segments, but an unknown experimental factor could not be excluded. Some IMGT-functional V segments, including TRBV6-2 and TRBV6-3, could not be distinguished by the 87-base-pair reads and were therefore excluded. In this cohort, only TCR beta chains were sequenced, and detectable features were limited by the absence of alpha or paired-chain data. The classifier was reported to diagnose cytomegalovirus status with high specificity and sensitivity in both the original and validation cohorts. A later genetic analysis reported fewer N-insertions in productive TCRs among donors in an Asian-associated ancestry cluster than the approximately 670-donor mean. Compared with equally common non-associated chains, HLA-associated TCR beta chains in a later analysis were more clonally expanded and had lower generation probabilities. A group of highly shared sequence variants was considered likely to be a technical artifact of the sequencing pipeline. Specific HLA alleles were associated with about 17,000 TCR beta sequences at a false discovery rate of 0.05 in a later analysis. Because counts were too low, some 17 rarely observed V segments, including chromosome 9 orphons, were left out of the earlier analysis of 500 to 650 of the donors. Because HLA typing was missing for some donors at each locus, association tests included only the typed subset. In an earlier analysis of around 600 of the donors, most TCR beta V segments were observed in productive rearrangements about 87% or about 30% of the time, broadly matching IMGT annotations. A total of 164 TCR beta chains were listed by the study as associated with cytomegalovirus. Assigning TCR associations to individual alleles was difficult when HLA alleles, especially DR and DQ, strongly co-occurred. According to the authors, the approach could potentially be generalized to other disease states and immunological phenotypes. In vitro tests confirmed that three of the cytomegalovirus-associated TCR beta chains recognize cytomegalovirus antigens. Across donors, most TCR sequences were observed very rarely, whereas some public TCRs were present in many individuals. A later analysis found that most CMV-associated TCR beta chains appeared HLA-restricted, with HLA associations seemingly driven largely by CMV exposure. A further reported finding was that TCR beta sequences accurately predicted the HLA-A and HLA-B alleles for most subjects in the first cohort. An association between a missense DCLRE1C variant and V-gene and J-gene trimming of TCR beta chains was found in a later genetic analysis and replicated in an independent cohort.

According to the germline V gene, CDR1 reads SGHVS and CDR2 reads FNYEAQ. The CDR3 sequence holds 16 residues, the cysteine and phenylalanine included. The only DNA kept is the CDR3, 48 bases in frame from the first base. V ends up 4 bases short and J 6 bases short, with an unmatched junction base count of 11. In total, 500 to 700 healthy bone marrow donors made up the cohort. At the time of sampling, all cohort members were nominally healthy, though unrecorded immune exposures were likely present. The donor was CMV seropositive and belonged to the group of 270 or so seropositive cohort members. Every donor gave a peripheral blood sample, and the peripheral blood mononuclear cells from that sample were used for TCR beta sequencing. Genomic DNA was extracted from the blood cell samples with the Qiagen DNeasy Blood Extraction Kit. This clone was seen just once. Its target antigen remains unknown. No base quality information exists; no much larger clone differs at one position.

Library creation used the immunoSEQ multiplex PCR assay. For the multiplex PCR, a mixture combining 60 forward primers for TCR Vbeta segments and 13 reverse primers for TCR Jbeta segments was used. The CDR3 region of rearranged TCR beta genes was amplified from genomic DNA with a multiplex PCR assay. The amplified TCR beta libraries were sequenced on the Illumina HiSeq System as 87-base-pair reads. In the paper's pipeline: In a later analysis, some 80 million unique TCR beta chains were counted across the approximately 670 repertoires, and roughly 11 million of these chains were shared by at least two donors. To remove PCR and sequencing errors, raw reads were error-corrected and collapsed into unique sequences using a nearest-neighbor algorithm that merged closely related sequences. CDR3 sequences were aligned to IMGT reference sequences to assign V, D and J gene segments. Each retained sequence needed at least a six-nucleotide match to both a V gene segment and a J gene segment. Rearrangements were called productive when the CDR3 lacked stop codons and stayed in frame with V and J; all others were non-productive. CDR3 was defined according to IMGT convention as the region running from the second conserved V-encoded cysteine to the conserved J-encoded phenylalanine. Sequences without an unambiguous match to a single V gene segment were excluded from the earlier analysis of over 500 of the donors. An earlier analysis of fewer than 650 of the donors classified V segments as functional when productive rearrangements were above 56.7% and as segregating when the standard deviation between donors was above 5%. To diagnose cytomegalovirus status from the catalog of TCR beta chain sequences, a statistical classification framework was built. In a later analysis, TCR nucleotide sequences were compared against IMGT/GENE-DB human TR gene sequences so that V and J genes could be assigned. The TCRdist pipeline was used in a later analysis to assign CDR3 sequences and most-parsimonious VDJ recombination scenarios. In a later analysis, every TCR beta chain was defined by the combination of its CDR3 amino acid sequence and its V-gene family, and reads without a unique V-gene family were dropped. As a way to deal with suspected cross-contamination and a sequencing artifact, a later analysis dropped approximately 570 nucleotide sequences that were highly shared and had low generation probability. In a later analysis, a clonal expansion index was calculated for each public chain from normalized within-repertoire ranks of inferred template counts. Generation probabilities in a later analysis came from a VDJ recombination model fitted to out-of-frame rearrangements, and those results were checked against IGoR. In a later analysis, hypergeometric tests were used to score TCR-TCR, TCR-HLA and TCR-CMV co-occurrence, with a repertoire-size bias correction applied to TCR pairs. False discovery rates were estimated in a later analysis by permuting HLA or CMV assignments 20 times. In a later analysis, co-occurring TCRs were grouped using DBSCAN, with TCRdist sequence similarity added in when clustering inside HLA-allele-positive subsets. Co-occurrence clustering excluded repertoires with fewer than 30,000 or more than 120,000 public chains, plus five with anomalous nucleotide sharing. In TCRdb, the immuneACCESS table is reduced to in-frame sequences with V and J assigned. These tables do not hold every clone; where another copy was compared, an unresolved V gene accounts for under half, and the others remain unexplained. V and J calls and clone size are as listed in that table; D and trimming were resolved from the DNA. A total of roughly 260,000 clones appear in this sample, just under 85% of them only once. The top ten clonotypes cover about 2% of the sample.

The clonotype originates from a woman between 40 and 55 years old in good health and CMV-seropositive. Sequencing was performed on PBMCs. The sequence joins TRBV7-6 to TRBJ2-1; 8 central bases correspond to TRBD1. The nucleotide sequence is TGTGCCAGCAGCTCACGTACAGGGGGATCGTTCAATGAGCAGTTCTTC. Translated, it reads CASSSRTGGSFNEQFF. The full variable domain, with segments outside the CDR3 supplied by the reference TRBV7-6 and TRBJ2-1 proteins, appears as GAGVSQSPRYKVTKRGQDVALRCDPISGHVSLYWYRQALGQGPEFLTYFNYEAQQDKSGLPNDRFSAERPEGSISTLTIQRTEQRDSAMYRCASSSRTGGSFNEQFFGPGTRLTVL.